A single sample is the source of the 27 T cell receptor beta chains below, sequenced in a study of T-cell reconstitution after alpha-beta-depleted transplantation in children. Unique molecular identifiers featured in how the TCRbeta library was prepared. TCRdb fed the PCR reads into MiXCR, producing one record per CDR3 protein. In the table there are some 490,000 distinct CDR3 sequences, under 15% of which are singletons. The source was PBMCs from the stem cell graft donor, collected from the stem cell graft. These receptors all stem from a human donor who donated a stem cell graft to a child with combined immunodeficiency.

V is TRBV19 and J is TRBJ2-7; weak D call: TRBD2 (6 bases). The V end lost 6 bases, the J end lost 3 bases, and 12 bases lay between the germline ends. Germline V CDR1 and CDR2: LNHDA, SQIVND (reference sequence). The CDR3 runs to 13 residues. CDR3 coding DNA: TGTGCCAGTAGCTCGGGAGCCCTCTACGAGCAGTACTTC. Translated: CASSSGALYEQYF.

The genes are TRBV19 and TRBJ1-1, with 9 nucleotides matching TRBD1. The V segment lost 3 bases and the J segment 3 bases; nucleotides outside the gene matches: 5. The germline gives CDR1 LNHDA, CDR2 SQIVND (reference sequence). The CDR3 sequence is 15 residues long. The CDR3 region is CASSMADRGDTEAFF. CDR3 bases: TGTGCCAGTAGTATGGCGGACAGGGGAGACACTGAAGCTTTCTTT.

This clonotype occurred a few times. The rearrangement joins TRBV29-1 to TRBJ2-1; D gene unclear. The V end lost 3 bases, the J end lost 4 bases, and 7 bases lay between the germline ends. There are 12 residues in the CDR3. The germline V gene has CDR1 SQVTM and CDR2 ANQGSEA. The CDR3 here is CSVDARYNEQFF. CDR3 DNA sequence: TGCAGCGTTGATGCCAGGTACAATGAGCAGTTCTTC.

There are many counts of this clonotype. The rearrangement links TRBV20-1 to TRBJ2-7; maybe TRBD2 (6 bases). The germline gives CDR1 DFQATT, CDR2 SNEGSKA (reference sequence). The CDR3 runs to 14 residues. V lost 0 bases and J lost 4, with 13 bases in between. The CDR3 DNA sequence: TGCAGTGCTAGAGATCTAGGCGGGACTTACGAGCAGTACTTC. Protein product: CSARDLGGTYEQYF.

V usage is TRBV6-1 and J usage is TRBJ1-2, with TRBD1 as a possible D gene (6 bases). The CDR3 extends over 15 amino acids. CDR1 is MNHNS, CDR2 SASEGT, per germline. V was cut by 5 bases and J by 6 bases, with 19 bases left in between. CDR3 in DNA: TGTGCCAGCAGTCGTGGACAGCTTTCCGCGGATGGCTACACCTTC. Translating it yields CASSRGQLSADGYTF.

Only a few counts were recorded for this clonotype. V gene TRBV28 combines with J gene TRBJ2-3, with D uncertain. Trimming shortened V by 4 bases and J by 2 bases, and 19 bases separated the two germline ends. This CDR3 is built from 17 residues. Germline V CDR1 and CDR2: MDHEN, SYDVKM. The CDR3 here is CASSSPLGSHFTDTQYF. In nucleotides, the CDR3 is TGTGCCAGCAGTTCCCCCCTCGGGTCGCACTTCACAGATACGCAGTATTTT.

J is TRBJ1-1 and V is TRBV5-1, with TRBD1 identical over 7 bases. V trimming: 1 base; J trimming: 4 bases; junction bases outside the gene matches: 10. Germline V gives CDR1 SGHRS, CDR2 YFSETQ. The CDR3 has 16 amino acids. The CDR3 DNA follows: TGCGCCAGCAGCTTGAGGGGTGACAGGGAGTCCACTGAAGCTTTCTTT. This codes for CASSLRGDRESTEAFF.

This clonotype appeared many times. V is TRBV9 and J is TRBJ2-3, with D perhaps TRBD2 (5 bases). V was trimmed by 2 bases and J by 8 bases, leaving 9 bases between them. This CDR3 contains 12 residues. Germline values: CDR1 SGDLS, CDR2 YYNGEE. The CDR3 coding sequence is TGTGCCAGCAGCGTCGGGGATGGTACGCAGTATTTT. Encoded protein: CASSVGDGTQYF. Using reference TRBV9 and TRBJ2-3 for the parts outside the CDR3, the full variable domain is DSGVTQTPKHLITATGQRVTLRCSPRSGDLSVYWYQQSLDQGLQFLIQYYNGEERAKGNILERFSAQQFPDLHSELNLSSLELGDSALYFCASSVGDGTQYFGPGTRLTVL.

This clonotype was detected ten times or more. V usage is TRBV7-3 and J usage is TRBJ2-3; 9 positions agree with TRBD1. CDR1 and CDR2 (germline): SGHTA, FQGTGA. The ends lost 3 bases at V and 1 base at J; junction bases unmatched: 5. The CDR3 is 16 residues long. CDR3 protein: CASSFATGGGTDTQYF. The CDR3 DNA reads TGTGCCAGCAGCTTTGCGACAGGGGGGGGCACAGATACGCAGTATTTT.

The CDR3 sequence: CSAREVLGQGEETQYF. Written as DNA, the CDR3 is TGCAGTGCTAGAGAAGTCCTGGGACAGGGAGAAGAGACCCAGTACTTC. This chain connects TRBV20-1 to TRBJ2-5; the match to TRBD1 covers 9 bases. Germline trimming cut 0 bases from V and 3 bases from J; bases unmatched to any gene: 8. The CDR3 consists of 16 residues. CDR1 DFQATT and CDR2 SNEGSKA come from the germline V gene (reference sequence).

This clonotype came up a few times. V gene TRBV4-2 combines with J gene TRBJ1-3; D is ambiguous. V was trimmed by 4 bases and J by 1 base, leaving 8 bases between them. The CDR3 extends over 14 amino acids. The V gene's germline CDR1 is LGHNA and CDR2 YNFKEQ. The CDR3 sequence: CASSPYSSGNTIYF. The CDR3, as DNA: TGTGCCAGCAGCCCCTATTCATCTGGAAACACCATATATTTT.

The chain carries TRBV12-3 or TRBV12-4 and TRBJ2-7; D possibly corresponds to TRBD2 (5 bases). The CDR3 runs to 13 residues. V shed 6 bases and J shed 0 bases, with 9 bases lying between them. CDR3 in DNA: TGTGCCAGCAGGAAAGCGGCCTCCTACGAGCAGTACTTC. Its translation: CASRKAASYEQYF.

The V gene is TRBV29-1, the J gene TRBJ2-1; 11 nucleotides match TRBD2. The CDR3 consists of 14 residues. V trimming: 7 bases; J trimming: 0 bases; junction bases outside the gene matches: 2. CDR1 is SQVTM, CDR2 ANQGSEA, per germline. The CDR3 DNA reads as TGCAGCGCTGGGACTAGCGGCTCCTACAATGAGCAGTTCTTC. Its protein product is CSAGTSGSYNEQFF.

This clonotype showed up just a few times. This chain uses TRBV7-2 with TRBJ2-5; 7 bases match TRBD2. The CDR3 consists of 16 residues. J lost 5 bases, V lost 5 bases, and 14 bases had no gene match. The germline V gene encodes CDR1 SGHTA and CDR2 FQGNSA. CDR3 nucleotide sequence: TGTGCCAGCAGCCCGGAGGGTGCGGGAGTAGGGGAGACCCAGTACTTC. Translating it yields CASSPEGAGVGETQYF.

The sample holds a few counts of this clonotype. The V and J genes are TRBV15 and TRBJ2-1; 8 bases are shared with TRBD2. This CDR3 is built from 16 residues. Germline V gives CDR1 LNHNV, CDR2 YYDKDF (reference sequence). Germline trimming cut 0 bases from V and 10 bases from J; bases unmatched to any gene: 11. CDR3 DNA sequence: TGTGCCACCAGCAGAGATCGGGGGGGGAAGTGGCACGAGCAGTTCTTC. Its translation is CATSRDRGGKWHEQFF.

Points on this clonotype: Since a much larger clone is just one base distant, this may be a read error. The chain recombines TRBV28 with TRBJ2-1; no reliable D call. Germline V gene data show CDR1 as MDHEN and CDR2 as SYDVKM. This CDR3 has 12 residues. The chain's CDR3 is CAGSLRPSEQFF. The CDR3 DNA reads TGTGCCGGCAGTTTACGCCCCAGTGAGCAGTTCTTC.

The table lists this clonotype with a few counts. The chain employs TRBV27 and TRBJ2-7; 10 bases align to TRBD2. Germline V CDR1 and CDR2: MNHEY, SMNVEV (reference sequence). The CDR3 covers 16 residues. J lost 4 bases, V lost 5 bases, and 11 bases had no gene match. The CDR3 here is CASSPHSSGSNYEQYF. CDR3 nucleotide sequence: TGTGCCAGCAGTCCGCACTCTAGCGGGAGTAATTACGAGCAGTACTTC.

This clonotype was observed at least ten times. This chain uses TRBV7-2 with TRBJ2-1, with D unresolved. The CDR3 contains 14 residues. V was trimmed by 2 bases and J by 4 bases, leaving 9 bases between them. The germline V gene has CDR1 SGHTA and CDR2 FQGNSA. Written as DNA, the CDR3 is TGTGCCAGCAGCTTATTAAGAGGATACAATGAGCAGTTCTTC. Its protein product is CASSLLRGYNEQFF.

This chain joins TRBV5-6 and TRBJ2-3, with D possibly being TRBD1 (7 bases). V lost 5 bases to trimming and J lost 1 base, with 17 bases between them. Germline values: CDR1 SGHDT, CDR2 YYEEEE. This CDR3 has 16 residues. The CDR3 is CASSSGEGTGTDTQYF. CDR3 DNA sequence: TGTGCCAGCAGTTCGGGGGAAGGGACAGGCACAGATACGCAGTATTTT.

Ten or more counts support this clonotype. The chain joins TRBV20-1 to TRBJ2-3, with D hard to call. The germline CDR1 and CDR2 sequences are DFQATT and SNEGSKA (reference sequence). This CDR3 region has 16 residues. V was pared by 4 bases and J by 0 bases, with 17 bases between. DNA for the CDR3: TGCAGTGCTATAGCACCCAGGACGTCTAGCACAGATACGCAGTATTTT. This sequence encodes CSAIAPRTSSTDTQYF.

The V call is TRBV20-1, the J call TRBJ2-3; 10 positions match TRBD2. V shed 0 bases, J shed 3 bases, and the junction held 6 bases outside the gene matches. The CDR3 spans 16 residues. Per germline, CDR1 DFQATT and CDR2 SNEGSKA (reference sequence). The DNA of the CDR3 is TGCAGTGCTAGAGATCACCCTAGCGGGGGAACAGATACGCAGTATTTT. The encoded protein is CSARDHPSGGTDTQYF.

This chain connects TRBV6-1 to TRBJ1-5, with TRBD1 identical over 9 bases. Losses at the gene ends were 5 bases for V and 7 bases for J; bases not matched to a gene: 9. The CDR3 is made up of 15 amino acids. CDR1 MNHNS and CDR2 SASEGT come from the germline V gene. The DNA of the CDR3 is TGTGCCAGCAGTCAGGGACAGGGTGAATGGCAGCCCCAGCATTTT. Translation gives CASSQGQGEWQPQHF.

V is TRBV6-6 and J is TRBJ2-7; no clear D gene. The germline CDR1 and CDR2 sequences are MNHNY and SVGAGI (reference sequence). The CDR3 runs to 14 residues. The V end lost 6 bases, the J end lost 6 bases, and 18 bases lay between the germline ends. The CDR3 sequence: CASRLTIDPVEQYF. CDR3 bases: TGTGCCAGCAGGTTAACTATAGACCCTGTCGAGCAGTACTTC.

This clonotype occurred many times. The J gene is TRBJ1-4, the V gene TRBV5-1; no reliable D call. The CDR3 runs to 13 residues. Germline V gives CDR1 SGHRS, CDR2 YFSETQ. Deletions cut 0 bases from V and 3 bases from J, with 3 bases between. CDR3 residues: CASSLEANEKLFF. In DNA, the CDR3 is TGCGCCAGCAGCTTGGAAGCTAATGAAAAACTGTTTTTT.

This clonotype has only a few counts. The J gene is TRBJ2-7, the V gene TRBV29-1, with 12 bases identical to TRBD2. The V segment lost 1 base and the J segment 2 bases; nucleotides outside the gene matches: 9. The germline gives CDR1 SQVTM, CDR2 ANQGSEA. The CDR3 sequence is 17 residues long. The chain's CDR3 is CSVEGLSGTSGPYEQYF. The CDR3 coding sequence is TGCAGCGTTGAAGGCTTGTCCGGGACTAGCGGGCCCTACGAGCAGTACTTC.

This clonotype was recorded only once. The V call is TRBV11-2, the J call TRBJ2-6, with D possibly matching TRBD2 (6 bases). Trimming took 4 bases from V and 1 from J, leaving 17 bases between them. Germline V gives CDR1 SGHAT, CDR2 FQNNGV. The CDR3 totals 18 residues. The chain's CDR3 is CASSSEGAQPSGANVLTF. CDR3 DNA sequence: TGTGCCAGCAGCTCGGAGGGTGCACAACCGTCTGGGGCCAACGTCCTGACTTTC. Variable domain in full (rest from reference TRBV11-2 and TRBJ2-6): EAGVAQSPRYKIIEKRQSVAFWCNPISGHATLYWYQQILGQGPKLLIQFQNNGVVDDSQLPKDRFSAERLKGVDSTLKIQPAKLEDSAVYLCASSSEGAQPSGANVLTFGAGSRLTVL.

In its sample, this clonotype was seen a few times. This sequence joins TRBV4-3 and TRBJ2-1; 14 nucleotides line up with TRBD2. The CDR3 loop spans 19 amino acids. CDR1 is LGHNA, CDR2 YSLEER, per germline. V trimming: 0 bases; J trimming: 6 bases; junction bases outside the gene matches: 10. Here the CDR3 DNA reads TGCGCCAGCAGCCAAGAAGGGGGACTAGCGGGAGTATGGCCCAATGAGCAGTTCTTC. Protein: CASSQEGGLAGVWPNEQFF.